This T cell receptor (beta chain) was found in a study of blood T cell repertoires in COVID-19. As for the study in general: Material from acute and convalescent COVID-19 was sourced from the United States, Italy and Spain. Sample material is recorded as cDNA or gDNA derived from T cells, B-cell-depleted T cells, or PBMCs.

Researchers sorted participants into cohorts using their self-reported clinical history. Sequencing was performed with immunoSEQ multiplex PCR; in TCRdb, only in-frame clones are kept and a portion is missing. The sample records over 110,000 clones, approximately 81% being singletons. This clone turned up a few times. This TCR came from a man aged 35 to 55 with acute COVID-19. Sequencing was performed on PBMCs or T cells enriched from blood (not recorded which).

For the CDR3, the DNA is TGTGCCAGCAGTCACAGGGAAGGGAGCAATCAGCCCCAGCATTTT. This encodes CASSHREGSNQPQHF. V gene TRBV27 combines with J gene TRBJ1-5; perhaps TRBD1 as D (6 bases). Germline V gene lookup returns CDR1 MNHEY and CDR2 SMNVEV (reference sequence). The V and J ends lost 5 bases and 1 base respectively, with 12 bases between them. The CDR3 spans 15 residues.